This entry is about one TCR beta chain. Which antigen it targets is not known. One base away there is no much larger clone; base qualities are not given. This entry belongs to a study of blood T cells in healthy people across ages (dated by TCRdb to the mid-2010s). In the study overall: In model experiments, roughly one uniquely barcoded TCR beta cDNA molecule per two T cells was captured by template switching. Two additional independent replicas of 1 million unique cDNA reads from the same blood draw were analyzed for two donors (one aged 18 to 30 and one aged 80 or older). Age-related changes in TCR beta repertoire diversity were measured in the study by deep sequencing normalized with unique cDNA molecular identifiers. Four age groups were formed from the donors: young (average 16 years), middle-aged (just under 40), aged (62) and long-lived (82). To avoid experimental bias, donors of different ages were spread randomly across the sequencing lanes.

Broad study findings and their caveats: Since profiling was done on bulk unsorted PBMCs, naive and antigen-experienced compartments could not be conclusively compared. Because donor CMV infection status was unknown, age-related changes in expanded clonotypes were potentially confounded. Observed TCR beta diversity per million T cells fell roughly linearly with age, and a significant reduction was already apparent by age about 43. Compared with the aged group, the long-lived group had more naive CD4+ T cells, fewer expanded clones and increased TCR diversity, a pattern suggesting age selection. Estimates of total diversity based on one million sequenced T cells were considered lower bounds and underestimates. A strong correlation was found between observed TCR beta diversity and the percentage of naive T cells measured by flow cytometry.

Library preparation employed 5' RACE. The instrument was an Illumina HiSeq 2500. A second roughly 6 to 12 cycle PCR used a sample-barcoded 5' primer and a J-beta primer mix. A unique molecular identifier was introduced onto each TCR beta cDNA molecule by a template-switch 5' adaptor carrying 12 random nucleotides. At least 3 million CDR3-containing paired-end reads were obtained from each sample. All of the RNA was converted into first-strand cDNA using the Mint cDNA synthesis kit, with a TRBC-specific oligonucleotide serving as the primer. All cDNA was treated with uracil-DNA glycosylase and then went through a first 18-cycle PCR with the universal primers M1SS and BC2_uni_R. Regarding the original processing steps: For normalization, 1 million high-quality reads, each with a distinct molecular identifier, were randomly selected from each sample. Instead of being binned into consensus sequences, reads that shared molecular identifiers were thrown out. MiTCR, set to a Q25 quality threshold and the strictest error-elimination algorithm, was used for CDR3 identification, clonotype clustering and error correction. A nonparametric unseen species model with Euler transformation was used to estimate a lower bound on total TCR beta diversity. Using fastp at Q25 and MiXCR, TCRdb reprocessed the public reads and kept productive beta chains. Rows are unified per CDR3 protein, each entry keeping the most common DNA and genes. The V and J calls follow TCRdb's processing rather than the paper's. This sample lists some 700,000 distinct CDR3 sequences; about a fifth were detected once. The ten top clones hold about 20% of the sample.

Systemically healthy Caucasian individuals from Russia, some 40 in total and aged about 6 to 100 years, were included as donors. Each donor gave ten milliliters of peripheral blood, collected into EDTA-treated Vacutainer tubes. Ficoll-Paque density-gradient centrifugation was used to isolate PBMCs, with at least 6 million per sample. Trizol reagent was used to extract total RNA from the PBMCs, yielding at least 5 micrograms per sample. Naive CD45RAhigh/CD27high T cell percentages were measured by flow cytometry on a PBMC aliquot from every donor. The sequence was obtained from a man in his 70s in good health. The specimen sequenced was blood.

The sequence in DNA is TGCAGCGGAACAGATGCTCAAGAGACCCAGTACTTC. This is translated as CSGTDAQETQYF. The rearrangement combines TRBV29-1 with TRBJ2-5, with the D gene not confidently named. From cysteine to phenylalanine, the CDR3 is 12 amino acids long. Only CDR3 DNA is held: 36 bases, read in frame from base 1. Via the germline V gene, CDR1 is SQVTM and CDR2 ANQGSEA. V drops 7 bases and J drops 2 bases, leaving 11 bases in between. Joined to the reference TRBV29-1 and TRBJ2-5 proteins, this CDR3 gives the full variable domain: SAVISQKPSRDICQRGTSLTIQCQVDSQVTMMFWYRQQPGQSLTLIATANQGSEATYESGFVIDKFPISRPNLTFSTLTVSNMSPEDSSIYLCSGTDAQETQYFGPGTRLLVL.